Below, one TCR beta chain is given with its context. The sample belongs to a study of blood T cell repertoires in COVID-19. Study-level information: The analysed material was cDNA or gDNA that came from T cells, B-cell-depleted T cells, or PBMCs.

CDR1 and CDR2 (germline): SQVTM, ANQGSEA. J lost 6 bases, V lost 6 bases, and 9 bases had no gene match. CDR3 length: 15 amino acids. Sequenced by immunoSEQ multiplex PCR; TCRdb stores in-frame clones only, minus some. The sample lists about 220,000 clones; 88% were seen once. Enrolled through a virtual design, the participants were between roughly 18 and 89 years of age and came from fewer than 30 US areas. Donors were grouped by their self-reported clinical history. The chain is built from TRBV29-1 and TRBJ2-2, with 11 bases that match TRBD2. Sequencing was performed on PBMCs or T cells enriched from blood (not recorded which). The origin of this receptor is a woman in her forties or fifties with acute COVID-19. The CDR3 bases are TGCAGCGTGAAATTACTAGCGGGAGTGTCCGGGGAGCTGTTTTTT. Protein: CSVKLLAGVSGELFF.